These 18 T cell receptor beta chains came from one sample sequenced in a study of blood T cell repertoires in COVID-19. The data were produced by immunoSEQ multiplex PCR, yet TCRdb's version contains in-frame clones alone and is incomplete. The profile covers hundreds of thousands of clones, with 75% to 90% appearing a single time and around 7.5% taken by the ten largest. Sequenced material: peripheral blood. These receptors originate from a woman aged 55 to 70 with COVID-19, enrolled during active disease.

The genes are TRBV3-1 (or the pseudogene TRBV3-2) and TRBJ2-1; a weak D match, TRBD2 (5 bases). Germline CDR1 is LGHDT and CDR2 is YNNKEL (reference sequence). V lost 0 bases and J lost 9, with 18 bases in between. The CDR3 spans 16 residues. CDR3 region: CASSQDLAGGGGEQFF. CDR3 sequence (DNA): TGTGCCAGCAGCCAAGATCTTGCTGGAGGTGGAGGTGAGCAGTTCTTC.

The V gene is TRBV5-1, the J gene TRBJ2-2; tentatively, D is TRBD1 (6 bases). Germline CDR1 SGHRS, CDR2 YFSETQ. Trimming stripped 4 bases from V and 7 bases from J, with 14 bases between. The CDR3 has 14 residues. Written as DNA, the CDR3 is TGCGCCAGCAGCCCATTACAGGGACGCGGGGAGCTGTTTTTT. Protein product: CASSPLQGRGELFF.

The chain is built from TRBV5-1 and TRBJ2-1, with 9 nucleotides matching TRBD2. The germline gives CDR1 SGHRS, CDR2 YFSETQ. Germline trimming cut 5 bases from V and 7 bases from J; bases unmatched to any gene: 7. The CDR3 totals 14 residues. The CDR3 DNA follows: TGCGCCAGCAGGGGACTAGCATCCAGGAATGAGCAGTTCTTC. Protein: CASRGLASRNEQFF.

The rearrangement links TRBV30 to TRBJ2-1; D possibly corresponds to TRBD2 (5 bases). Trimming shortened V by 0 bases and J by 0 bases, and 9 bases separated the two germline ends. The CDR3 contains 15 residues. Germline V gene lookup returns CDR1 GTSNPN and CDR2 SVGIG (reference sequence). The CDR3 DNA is TGTGCCTGGAGTGTATCTAGCAGCTCCTACAATGAGCAGTTCTTC. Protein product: CAWSVSSSSYNEQFF.

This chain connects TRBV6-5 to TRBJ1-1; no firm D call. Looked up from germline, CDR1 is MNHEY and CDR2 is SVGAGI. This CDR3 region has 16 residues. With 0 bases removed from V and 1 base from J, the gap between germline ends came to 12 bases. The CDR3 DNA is TGTGCCAGCAGTTACTCAGCCGCTCCCGGGAACACTGAAGCTTTCTTT. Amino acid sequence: CASSYSAAPGNTEAFF.

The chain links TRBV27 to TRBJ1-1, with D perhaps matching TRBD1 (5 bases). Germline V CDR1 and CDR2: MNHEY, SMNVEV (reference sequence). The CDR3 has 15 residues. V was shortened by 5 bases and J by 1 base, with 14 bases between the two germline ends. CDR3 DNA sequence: TGTGCCAGCAGTGCCCGAGGGAGGGGGAACACTGAAGCTTTCTTT. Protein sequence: CASSARGRGNTEAFF.

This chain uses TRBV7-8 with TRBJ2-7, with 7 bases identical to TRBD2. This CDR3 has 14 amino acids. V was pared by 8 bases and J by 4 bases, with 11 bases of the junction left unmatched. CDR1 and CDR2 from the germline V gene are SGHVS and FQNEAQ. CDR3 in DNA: TGTGCCAGCTCTCTCTCGACCGGGGGGTACGAGCAGTACTTC. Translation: CASSLSTGGYEQYF.

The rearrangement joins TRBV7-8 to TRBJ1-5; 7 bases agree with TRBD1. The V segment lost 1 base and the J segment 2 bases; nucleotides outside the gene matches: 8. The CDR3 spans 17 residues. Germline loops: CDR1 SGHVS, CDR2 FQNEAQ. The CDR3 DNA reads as TGTGCCAGCAGCTTAGGTAGGACAGGAGGAGGCAATCAGCCCCAGCATTTT. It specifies CASSLGRTGGGNQPQHF.

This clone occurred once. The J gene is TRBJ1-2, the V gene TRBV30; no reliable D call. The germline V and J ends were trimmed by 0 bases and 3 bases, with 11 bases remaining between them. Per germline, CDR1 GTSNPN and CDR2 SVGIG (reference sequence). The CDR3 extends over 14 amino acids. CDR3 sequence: CAWSVLTADYGYTF. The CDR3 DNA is TGTGCCTGGAGTGTTCTAACGGCGGACTATGGCTACACCTTC.

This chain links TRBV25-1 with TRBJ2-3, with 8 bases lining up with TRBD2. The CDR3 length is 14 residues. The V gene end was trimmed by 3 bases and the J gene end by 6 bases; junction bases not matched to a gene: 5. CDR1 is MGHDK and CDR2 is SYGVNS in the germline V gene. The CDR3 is CASSDAGGPDTQYF. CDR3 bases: TGTGCCAGCAGTGACGCGGGGGGCCCCGATACGCAGTATTTT.

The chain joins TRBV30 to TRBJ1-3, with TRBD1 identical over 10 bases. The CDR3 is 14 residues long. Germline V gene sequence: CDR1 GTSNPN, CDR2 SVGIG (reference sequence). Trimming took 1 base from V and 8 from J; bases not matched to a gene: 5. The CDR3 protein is CAWSGTGGLYTIYF. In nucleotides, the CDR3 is TGTGCCTGGAGTGGGACAGGGGGGCTATACACCATATATTTT.

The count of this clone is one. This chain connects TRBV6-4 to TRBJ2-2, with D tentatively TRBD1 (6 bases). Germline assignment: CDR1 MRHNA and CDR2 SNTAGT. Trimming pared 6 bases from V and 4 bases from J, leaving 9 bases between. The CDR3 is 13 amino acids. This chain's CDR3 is CASRKGGTGELFF. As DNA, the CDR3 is TGTGCCAGCAGGAAAGGGGGCACCGGGGAGCTGTTTTTT.

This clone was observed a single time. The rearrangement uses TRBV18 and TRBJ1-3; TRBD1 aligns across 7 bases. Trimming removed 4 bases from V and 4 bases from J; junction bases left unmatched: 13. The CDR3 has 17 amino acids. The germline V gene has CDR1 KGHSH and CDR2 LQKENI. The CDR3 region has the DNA TGTGCCAGCTCACAGACGGACTTGACAGGGCTCGGAAACACCATATATTTT. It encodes CASSQTDLTGLGNTIYF. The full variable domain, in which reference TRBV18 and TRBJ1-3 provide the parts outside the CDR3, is NAGVMQNPRHLVRRRGQEARLRCSPMKGHSHVYWYRQLPEEGLKFMVYLQKENIIDESGMPKERFSAEFPKEGPSILRIQQVVRGDSAAYFCASSQTDLTGLGNTIYFGEGSWLTVV.

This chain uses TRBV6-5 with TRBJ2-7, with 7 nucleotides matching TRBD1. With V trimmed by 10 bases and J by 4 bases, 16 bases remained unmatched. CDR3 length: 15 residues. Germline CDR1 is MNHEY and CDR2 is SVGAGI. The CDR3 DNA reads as TGTGCCACAGAGCGCAGCCCGGGACAGAAATACGAGCAGTACTTC. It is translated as CATERSPGQKYEQYF.

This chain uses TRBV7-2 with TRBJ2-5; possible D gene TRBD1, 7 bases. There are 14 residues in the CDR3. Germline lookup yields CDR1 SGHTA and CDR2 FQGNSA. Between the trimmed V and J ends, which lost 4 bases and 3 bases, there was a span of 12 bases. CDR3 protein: CASSYQGGKETQYF. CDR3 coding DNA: TGTGCCAGCAGCTATCAGGGGGGCAAAGAGACCCAGTACTTC. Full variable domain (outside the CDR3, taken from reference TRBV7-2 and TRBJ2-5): GAGVSQSPSNKVTEKGKDVELRCDPISGHTALYWYRQSLGQGLEFLIYFQGNSAPDKSGLPSDRFSAERTGGSVSTLTIQRTQQEDSAVYLCASSYQGGKETQYFGPGTRLLVL.

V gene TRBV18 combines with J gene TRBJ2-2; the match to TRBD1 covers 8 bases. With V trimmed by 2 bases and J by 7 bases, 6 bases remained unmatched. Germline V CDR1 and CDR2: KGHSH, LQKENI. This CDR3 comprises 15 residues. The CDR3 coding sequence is TGTGCCAGCTCACCATCGGCAGGGGGCGACGGGGAGCTGTTTTTT. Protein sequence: CASSPSAGGDGELFF.

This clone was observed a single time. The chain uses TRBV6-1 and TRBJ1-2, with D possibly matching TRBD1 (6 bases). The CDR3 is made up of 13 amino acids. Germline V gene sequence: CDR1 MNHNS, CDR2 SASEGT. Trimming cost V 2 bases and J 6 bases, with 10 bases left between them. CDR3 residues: CASSERAGDGYTF. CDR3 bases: TGTGCCAGCAGTGAACGGGCAGGGGATGGCTACACCTTC.

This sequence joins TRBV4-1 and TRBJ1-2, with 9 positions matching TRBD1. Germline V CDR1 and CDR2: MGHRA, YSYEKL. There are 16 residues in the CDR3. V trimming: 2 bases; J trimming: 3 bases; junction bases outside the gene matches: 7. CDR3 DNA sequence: TGCGCCAGCAGCCAACCAACAGGGGGCGCCTACTATGGCTACACCTTC. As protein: CASSQPTGGAYYGYTF.